A single sample gave rise to the 17 T cell receptor beta chains below, sequenced in a study of regulatory T cells in long-lasting Graves disease. Time point denoted: newly diagnosed GD, antithyroid drugs for less than 3 months. Preparation of the TCR library used RNA extracted from PBMCs. Arm-PCR with iRepertoire HTBI primers amplified the CDR3 regions for these TCR beta libraries. Each CDR3 protein is one row after TCRdb ran MiXCR on the multiplex PCR reads. The sample lists some 330,000 distinct CDR3 sequences; 10% to 15% were seen once. Another study also made use of these data, one on T cells in Graves' hyperthyroidism and ophthalmopathy.

Specimen: peripheral blood mononuclear cells (PBMCs), collected at new diagnosis, from a patient treated with antithyroid drugs. These receptors were collected from a woman between 18 and 29 years old with Graves disease.

A note on this clonotype: With a much larger clone just one base away, this may be a read error. The chain combines TRBV9 with TRBJ2-1; D is possibly TRBD1 (5 bases). Per the germline V gene, CDR1 is SGDLS and CDR2 is YYNGEE. This CDR3 region has 16 residues. The chain's CDR3 is CASSVSGYVGYNERFF. In DNA, the CDR3 is TGTGCCAGCAGCGTTTCAGGGTATGTGGGATACAATGAGCGGTTCTTC.

In its sample, this clonotype was seen many times. The rearrangement joins TRBV12-3 or TRBV12-4 to TRBJ2-5, with 7 bases that match TRBD2. The CDR3 sequence is 14 residues long. V trimming: 6 bases; J trimming: 1 base; junction bases outside the gene matches: 5. The CDR3 region is CASSRRGVQETQYF. CDR3 nucleotide sequence: TGTGCCAGCAGCCGCCGGGGGGTCCAAGAGACCCAGTACTTC.

This clonotype was seen at least ten times. The chain uses TRBV4-2 and TRBJ2-3, with D unresolved. Germline V gene sequence: CDR1 LGHNA, CDR2 YNFKEQ. The V end was cut by 0 bases, the J end by 10 bases, with 17 bases between. This CDR3 is built from 15 residues. CDR3 bases: TGTGCCAGCAGCCAAGACGAGACCACCCTCGTTGCGCAGTATTTT. Translation gives CASSQDETTLVAQYF.

The table lists this clonotype with many counts. The rearrangement uses TRBV6-1 and TRBJ1-5; D may be TRBD1 (6 bases). Trimming shortened V by 7 bases and J by 0 bases, and 10 bases separated the two germline ends. CDR1 is MNHNS and CDR2 is SASEGT in the germline V gene. CDR3 length: 14 amino acids. In DNA, the CDR3 is TGTGCCAGCAAGACAGGTGATAGCAATCAGCCCCAGCATTTT. Translating it yields CASKTGDSNQPQHF.

This clonotype was picked up many times. The chain carries TRBV3-1 and TRBJ1-1; D uncertain. The germline V gene encodes CDR1 LGHDT and CDR2 YNNKEL (reference sequence). The CDR3 extends over 16 amino acids. V was trimmed by 4 bases and J by 5 bases, leaving 20 bases between them. CDR3: CASSPYWRALSTEAFF. In DNA form, the CDR3 reads TGTGCCAGCAGCCCCTATTGGAGGGCATTGAGTACTGAAGCTTTCTTT.

This chain connects TRBV20-1 to TRBJ1-2; the D is unclear. Germline CDR1 and CDR2: DFQATT and SNEGSKA (reference sequence). The V end was cut by 0 bases, the J end by 0 bases, with 11 bases between. This CDR3 has 15 residues. The CDR3 DNA sequence: TGCAGTGCTAGAGATCCCCGGGAATCTAACTATGGCTACACCTTC. It is translated as CSARDPRESNYGYTF.

This clonotype was counted a few times. The J gene is TRBJ2-7, the V gene TRBV12-3 or TRBV12-4; 8 nucleotides agree with TRBD2. Losses at the gene ends were 7 bases for V and 6 bases for J; bases not matched to a gene: 17. This CDR3 region has 16 residues. CDR3 sequence (DNA): TGTGCCAGCACCCTCGGGGGGGGGAGGCCGCGGGGCGAGCAGTACGTC. It yields the protein CASTLGGGRPRGEQYV.

At least ten counts were recorded for this clonotype. The chain links TRBV7-2 to TRBJ1-2, with a possible D match to TRBD1 (6 bases). The CDR3 has 15 residues. Germline assignment: CDR1 SGHTA and CDR2 FQGNSA. The V end lost 1 base, the J end lost 4 bases, and 13 bases lay between the germline ends. The CDR3 DNA reads TGTGCCAGCAGCTTAGGGGTAGGGGGAGGCTATGGCTACACCTTC. Translating it yields CASSLGVGGGYGYTF.

At least ten counts were recorded for this clonotype. The rearrangement links TRBV5-5 to TRBJ2-5; maybe TRBD2 (6 bases). Germline V gene sequence: CDR1 SGHKS, CDR2 YYEKEE (reference sequence). V shed 1 base and J shed 1 base, with 17 bases lying between them. The CDR3 covers 17 residues. The CDR3 loop reads CASSLTGGLGGQETQYF. The CDR3 bases are TGTGCCAGCAGCTTGACTGGGGGTCTGGGGGGCCAAGAGACCCAGTACTTC.

This clonotype was found many times. The gene calls are TRBV19 and TRBJ1-2, with 10 bases fitting TRBD1. Unmatched junction bases numbered 9, after V lost 6 bases and J lost 5 bases. Germline V gives CDR1 LNHDA, CDR2 SQIVND (reference sequence). This CDR3 contains 15 residues. The CDR3 coding sequence is TGTGCCAGTAGGAAGACAGGGGGCGCGTATTATGGCTACACCTTC. It encodes CASRKTGGAYYGYTF.

In this sample, this clonotype turned up many times. The rearrangement joins TRBV15 to TRBJ2-3; D unresolved. CDR1 and CDR2 from the germline V gene are LNHNV and YYDKDF (reference sequence). The CDR3 has 13 amino acids. V lost 0 bases, J lost 7 bases, and 8 bases lay in between. CDR3 sequence: CATSREDGNTQYF. The CDR3, as DNA: TGTGCCACCAGCAGAGAGGACGGTAATACGCAGTATTTT.

This clonotype was counted a single time. The chain carries TRBV5-1 and TRBJ2-1; 7 nucleotides align to TRBD1. After removal of 4 bases from V and 5 bases from J, the junction contained 6 bases not matched to a gene. CDR1 and CDR2 (germline): SGHRS, YFSETQ. The CDR3 totals 14 residues. The CDR3: CASSDPGQNNEQFF. The CDR3 bases are TGCGCCAGCAGCGACCCGGGACAGAACAATGAGCAGTTCTTC.

The chain combines TRBV19 with TRBJ2-6; D gene uncertain. CDR3 size: 13 residues. V was shortened by 5 bases and J by 4 bases, with 6 bases between the two germline ends. Germline V gene lookup returns CDR1 LNHDA and CDR2 SQIVND (reference sequence). The CDR3 DNA sequence: TGTGCCAGTAGTCCGACCGGGGCCAACGTCCTGACTTTC. Protein sequence: CASSPTGANVLTF.

This clonotype was seen many times. The chain joins TRBV18 to TRBJ1-6; D not resolved. In germline, CDR1 is KGHSH, CDR2 LQKENI. The CDR3 spans 14 residues. V lost 3 bases, J lost 8 bases, and 11 bases lay in between. Written as DNA, the CDR3 is TGTGCCAGCTCACCGTACCTACGGGATTCACCCCTCCACTTT. This gives the protein CASSPYLRDSPLHF.

The table lists this clonotype with many counts. CDR3 loop: CASSSFQEKLFF. The CDR3 DNA reads as TGTGCCAGCAGCTCATTCCAAGAAAAACTGTTTTTT. The chain couples TRBV7-9 to TRBJ1-4; no definite D call. The germline gives CDR1 SEHNR, CDR2 FQNEAQ (reference sequence). The CDR3 totals 12 residues. V lost 4 bases, J lost 8 bases, and 8 bases lay in between.

V and J are TRBV6-1 and TRBJ1-6, with 10 bases lining up with TRBD1. CDR1 and CDR2 from the germline V gene are MNHNS and SASEGT. CDR3 length: 19 amino acids. The V gene end was trimmed by 7 bases and the J gene end by 7 bases; junction bases not matched to a gene: 19. The CDR3 nucleotides are TGTGCCAGCAATCACGCTACGAGACAGGGGGCTCAGGGGAATTCACCCCTCCACTTT. As protein: CASNHATRQGAQGNSPLHF.

The J gene is TRBJ2-1, the V gene TRBV2; D is tentatively TRBD1 or TRBD2 (5 bases each). Germline V lookup: CDR1 SNHLY, CDR2 FYNNEI. This CDR3 contains 16 residues. The germline V and J ends were trimmed by 6 bases and 2 bases, with 17 bases remaining between them. The CDR3 loop is CASSLARDPTYNEQFF. DNA for the CDR3: TGTGCCAGCAGCTTAGCCCGGGACCCGACCTACAATGAGCAGTTCTTC.